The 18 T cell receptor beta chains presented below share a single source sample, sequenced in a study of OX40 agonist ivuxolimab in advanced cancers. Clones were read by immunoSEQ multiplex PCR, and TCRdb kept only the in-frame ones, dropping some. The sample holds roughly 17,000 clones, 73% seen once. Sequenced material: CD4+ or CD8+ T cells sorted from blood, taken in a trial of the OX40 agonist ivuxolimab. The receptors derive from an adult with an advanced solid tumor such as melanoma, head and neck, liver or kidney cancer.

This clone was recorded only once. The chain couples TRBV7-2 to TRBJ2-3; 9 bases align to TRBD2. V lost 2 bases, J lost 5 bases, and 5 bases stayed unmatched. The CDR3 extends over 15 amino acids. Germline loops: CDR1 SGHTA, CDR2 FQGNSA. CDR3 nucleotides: TGTGCCAGCAGCTTAAGAGCGGGAGGAGAAGATACGCAGTATTTT. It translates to CASSLRAGGEDTQYF.

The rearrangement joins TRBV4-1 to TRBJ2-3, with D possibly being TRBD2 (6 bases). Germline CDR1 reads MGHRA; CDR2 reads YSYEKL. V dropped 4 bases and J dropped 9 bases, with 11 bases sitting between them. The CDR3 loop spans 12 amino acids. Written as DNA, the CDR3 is TGCGCCAGCAGCCCCTCCGGGAGCACGCAGTATTTT. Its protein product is CASSPSGSTQYF.

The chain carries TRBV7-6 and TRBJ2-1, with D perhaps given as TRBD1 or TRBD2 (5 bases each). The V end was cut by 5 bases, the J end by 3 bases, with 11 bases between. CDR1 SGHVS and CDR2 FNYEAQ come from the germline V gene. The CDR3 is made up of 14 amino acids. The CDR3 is CASSLEGLYNEQFF. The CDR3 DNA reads TGTGCCAGCAGCCTCGAGGGGCTCTACAATGAGCAGTTCTTC.

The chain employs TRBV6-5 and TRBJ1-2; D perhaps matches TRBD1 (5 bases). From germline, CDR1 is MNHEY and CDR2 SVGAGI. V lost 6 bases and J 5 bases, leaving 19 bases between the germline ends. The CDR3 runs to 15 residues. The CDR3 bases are TGTGCCAGCAGGGGGAATCGGGACTTCCTTTATGGCTACACCTTC. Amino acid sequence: CASRGNRDFLYGYTF.

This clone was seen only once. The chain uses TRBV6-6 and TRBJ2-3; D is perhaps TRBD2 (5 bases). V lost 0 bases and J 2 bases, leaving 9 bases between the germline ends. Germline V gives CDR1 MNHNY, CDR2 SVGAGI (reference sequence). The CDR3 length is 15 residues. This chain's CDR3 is CASSYSRLATDTQYF. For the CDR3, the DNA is TGTGCCAGCAGTTACTCGAGGCTAGCCACAGATACGCAGTATTTT.

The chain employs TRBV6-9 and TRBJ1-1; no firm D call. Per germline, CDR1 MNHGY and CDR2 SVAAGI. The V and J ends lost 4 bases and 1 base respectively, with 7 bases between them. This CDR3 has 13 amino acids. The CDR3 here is CASSLRENTEAFF. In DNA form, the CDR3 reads TGTGCCAGCAGTTTGAGGGAGAACACTGAAGCTTTCTTT.

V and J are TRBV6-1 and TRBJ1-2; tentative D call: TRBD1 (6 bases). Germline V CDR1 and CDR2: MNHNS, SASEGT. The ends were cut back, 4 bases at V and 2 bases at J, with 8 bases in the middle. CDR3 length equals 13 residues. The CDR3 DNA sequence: TGTGCCAGCAGTGGGACAGCCAACTATGGCTACACCTTC. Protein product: CASSGTANYGYTF.

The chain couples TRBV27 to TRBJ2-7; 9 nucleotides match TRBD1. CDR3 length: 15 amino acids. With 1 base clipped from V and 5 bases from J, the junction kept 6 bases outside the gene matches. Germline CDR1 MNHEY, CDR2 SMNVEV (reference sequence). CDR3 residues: CASSLLGQGFHEQYF. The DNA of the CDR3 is TGTGCCAGCAGTTTATTGGGACAGGGTTTCCACGAGCAGTACTTC.

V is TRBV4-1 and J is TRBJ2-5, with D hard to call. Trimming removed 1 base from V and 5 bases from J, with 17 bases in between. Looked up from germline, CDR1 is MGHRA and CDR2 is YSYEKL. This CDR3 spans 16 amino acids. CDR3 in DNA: TGCGCCAGCAGCCAAGCTGTGACTTTTACTCTGGAGACCCAGTACTTC. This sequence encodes CASSQAVTFTLETQYF.

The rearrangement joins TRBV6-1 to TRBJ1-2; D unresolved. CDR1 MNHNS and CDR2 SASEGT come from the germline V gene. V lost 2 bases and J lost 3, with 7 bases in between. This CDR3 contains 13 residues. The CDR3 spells CASSEYEDYGYTF. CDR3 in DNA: TGTGCCAGCAGTGAATATGAGGACTATGGCTACACCTTC.

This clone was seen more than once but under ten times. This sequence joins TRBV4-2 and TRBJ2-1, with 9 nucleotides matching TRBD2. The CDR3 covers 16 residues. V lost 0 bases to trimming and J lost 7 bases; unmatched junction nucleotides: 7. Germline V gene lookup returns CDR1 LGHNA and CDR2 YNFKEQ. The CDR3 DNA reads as TGTGCCAGCAGCCAAGATCCGGCGGGAGGGATTAATGAGCAGTTCTTC. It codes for CASSQDPAGGINEQFF.

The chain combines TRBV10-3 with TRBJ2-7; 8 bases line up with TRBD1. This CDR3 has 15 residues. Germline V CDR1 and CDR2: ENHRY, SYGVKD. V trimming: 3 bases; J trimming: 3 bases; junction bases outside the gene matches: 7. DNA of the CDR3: TGTGCCATCAGTGACCGGGACAGGAGTTACTACGAGCAGTACTTC. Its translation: CAISDRDRSYYEQYF.

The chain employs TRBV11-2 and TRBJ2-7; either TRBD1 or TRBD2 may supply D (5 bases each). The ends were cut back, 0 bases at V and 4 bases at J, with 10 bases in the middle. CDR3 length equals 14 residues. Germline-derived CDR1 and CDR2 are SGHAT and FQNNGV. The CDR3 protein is CASSLDGTEYEQYF. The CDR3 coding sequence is TGTGCCAGCAGCTTAGACGGGACGGAATACGAGCAGTACTTC.

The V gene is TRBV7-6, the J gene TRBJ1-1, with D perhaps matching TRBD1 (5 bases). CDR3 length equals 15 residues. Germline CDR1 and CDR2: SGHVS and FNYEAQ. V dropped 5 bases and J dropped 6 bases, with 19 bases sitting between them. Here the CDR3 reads CASSGRAGRTAEAFF. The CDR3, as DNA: TGTGCCAGCAGCGGCCGGGCAGGGAGGACTGCTGAAGCTTTCTTT.

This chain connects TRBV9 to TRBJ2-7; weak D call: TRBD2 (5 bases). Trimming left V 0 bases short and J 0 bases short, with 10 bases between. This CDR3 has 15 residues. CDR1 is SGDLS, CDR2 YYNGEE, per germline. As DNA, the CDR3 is TGTGCCAGCAGCGTAGGGATAGGGAGCTCCTACGAGCAGTACTTC. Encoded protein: CASSVGIGSSYEQYF.

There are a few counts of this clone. The CDR3 coding sequence is TGTGCCAGCACCACACCGGGCCAGGGGCCGAACACCGGGGAGCTGTTTTTT. Residues: CASTTPGQGPNTGELFF. The rearrangement uses TRBV2 and TRBJ2-2, with a possible D match to TRBD1 (6 bases). Between the trimmed V and J ends, which lost 7 bases and 0 bases, there was a span of 18 bases. Germline V gene data show CDR1 as SNHLY and CDR2 as FYNNEI. The CDR3 loop spans 17 amino acids. Based on the CDR3 plus reference TRBV2 and TRBJ2-2, the full variable domain is EPEVTQTPSHQVTQMGQEVILRCVPISNHLYFYWYRQILGQKVEFLVSFYNNEISEKSEIFDDQFSVERPDGSNFTLKIRSTKLEDSAMYFCASTTPGQGPNTGELFFGEGSRLTVL.

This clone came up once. The CDR3 spells CASSVETSASYEQYF. The CDR3 coding sequence is TGTGCCAGCAGTGTAGAGACTAGCGCTTCCTACGAGCAGTACTTC. V and J are TRBV6-1 and TRBJ2-7; TRBD2 agrees at 8 bases. Germline CDR1 and CDR2: MNHNS and SASEGT. The CDR3 has 15 amino acids. V lost 4 bases to trimming and J lost 1 base; unmatched junction nucleotides: 6.

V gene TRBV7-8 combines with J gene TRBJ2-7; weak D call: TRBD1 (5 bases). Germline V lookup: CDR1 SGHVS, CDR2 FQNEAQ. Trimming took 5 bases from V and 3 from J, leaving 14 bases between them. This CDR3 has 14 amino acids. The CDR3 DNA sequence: TGTGCCAGCAGCCCAGGGATTGGGAACTACGAGCAGTACTTC. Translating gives CASSPGIGNYEQYF.